This record looks at one T cell receptor (beta chain) sequence and its context. Its cognate antigen is unknown. Germline CDR1 MNHNS, CDR2 SASEGT. The CDR3 has 13 residues. Trimming stripped 8 bases from V and 1 base from J, with 11 bases between. Some clones are missing from TCRdb's copy, which holds only in-frame ones; the method was immunoSEQ multiplex PCR. The sample has some 13,000 clones; about 86% are singletons. The data are from a study of T cells in localized non-small cell lung cancer. The study, taken as a whole, reports: Paired adjacent lung recovered a median roughly 50 of the top 100 tumor clones. Density of T cells in blood, when higher, went with longer overall survival. Uninvolved adjacent lung showed peak T cell clonality, exceeding tumor.

V and J are TRBV6-1 and TRBJ2-5; D gene unclear. Material: peripheral blood, obtained before any cancer treatment. This sequence originates from a male donor older than 55 with stage III lung adenocarcinoma. The CDR3 is CASRRRFQETQYF. CDR3 sequence (DNA): TGTGCCAGCCGAAGACGGTTCCAAGAGACCCAGTACTTC.